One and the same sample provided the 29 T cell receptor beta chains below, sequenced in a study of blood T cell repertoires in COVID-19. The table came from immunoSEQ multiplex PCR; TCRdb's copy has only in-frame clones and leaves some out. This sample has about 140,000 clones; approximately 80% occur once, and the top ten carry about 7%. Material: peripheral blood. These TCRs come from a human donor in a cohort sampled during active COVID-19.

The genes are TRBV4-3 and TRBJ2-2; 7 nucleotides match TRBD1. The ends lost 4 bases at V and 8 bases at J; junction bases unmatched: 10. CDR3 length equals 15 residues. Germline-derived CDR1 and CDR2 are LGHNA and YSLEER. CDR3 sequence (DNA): TGCGCCAGCAGCCCAACGGCACAGGGGAAGGGGGAGCTGTTTTTT. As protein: CASSPTAQGKGELFF.

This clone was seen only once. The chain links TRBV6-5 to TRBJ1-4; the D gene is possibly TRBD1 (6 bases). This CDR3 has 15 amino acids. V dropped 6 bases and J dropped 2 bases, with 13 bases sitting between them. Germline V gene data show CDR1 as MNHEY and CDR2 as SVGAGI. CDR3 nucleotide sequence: TGTGCCAGCAGCCTGGGAACAGGGACTAATGAAAAACTGTTTTTT. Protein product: CASSLGTGTNEKLFF.

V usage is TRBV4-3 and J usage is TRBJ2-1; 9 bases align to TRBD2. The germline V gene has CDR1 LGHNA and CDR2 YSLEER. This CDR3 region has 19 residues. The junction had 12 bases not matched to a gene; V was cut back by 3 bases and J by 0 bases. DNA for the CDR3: TGCGCCAGCAGCCACCCGCGCGGGGCTAGCGGGGACTCCTACAATGAGCAGTTCTTC. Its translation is CASSHPRGASGDSYNEQFF.

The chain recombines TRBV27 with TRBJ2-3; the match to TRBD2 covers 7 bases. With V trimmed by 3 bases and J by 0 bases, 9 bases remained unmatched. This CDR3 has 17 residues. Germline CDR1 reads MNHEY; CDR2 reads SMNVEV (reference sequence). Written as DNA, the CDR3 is TGTGCCAGCAGTTTTGTACGGGGGGAGCGGAGCACAGATACGCAGTATTTT. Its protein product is CASSFVRGERSTDTQYF.

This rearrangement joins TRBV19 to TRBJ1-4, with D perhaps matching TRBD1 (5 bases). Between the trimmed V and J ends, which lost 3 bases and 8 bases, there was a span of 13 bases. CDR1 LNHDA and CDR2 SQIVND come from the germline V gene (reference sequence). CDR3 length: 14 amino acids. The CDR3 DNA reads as TGTGCCAGTAGTATGTCGGGGGTAAGCGAAAAACTGTTTTTT. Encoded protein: CASSMSGVSEKLFF. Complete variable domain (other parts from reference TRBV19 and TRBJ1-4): DGGITQSPKYLFRKEGQNVTLSCEQNLNHDAMYWYRQDPGQGLRLIYYSQIVNDFQKGDIAEGYSVSREKKESFPLTVTSAQKNPTAFYLCASSMSGVSEKLFFGSGTQLSVL.

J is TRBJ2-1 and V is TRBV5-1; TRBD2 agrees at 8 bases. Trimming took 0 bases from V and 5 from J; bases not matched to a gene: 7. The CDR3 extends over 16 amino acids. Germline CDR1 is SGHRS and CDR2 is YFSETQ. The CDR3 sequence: CASSLESGGLNNEQFF. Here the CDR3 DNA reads TGCGCCAGCAGCTTGGAGAGCGGGGGCCTAAACAATGAGCAGTTCTTC.

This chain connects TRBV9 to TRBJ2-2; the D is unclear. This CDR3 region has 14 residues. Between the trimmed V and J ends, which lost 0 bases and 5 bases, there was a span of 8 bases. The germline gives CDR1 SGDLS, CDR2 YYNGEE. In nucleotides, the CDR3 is TGTGCCAGCAGCGTAGCTACGGAGACCGGGGAGCTGTTTTTT. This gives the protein CASSVATETGELFF.

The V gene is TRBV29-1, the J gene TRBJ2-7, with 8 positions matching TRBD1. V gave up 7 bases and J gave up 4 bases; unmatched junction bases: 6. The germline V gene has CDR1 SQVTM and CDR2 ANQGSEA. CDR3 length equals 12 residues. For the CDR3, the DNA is TGCAGCGCAAGACAGGGGCCGTACGAGCAGTACTTC. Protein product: CSARQGPYEQYF.

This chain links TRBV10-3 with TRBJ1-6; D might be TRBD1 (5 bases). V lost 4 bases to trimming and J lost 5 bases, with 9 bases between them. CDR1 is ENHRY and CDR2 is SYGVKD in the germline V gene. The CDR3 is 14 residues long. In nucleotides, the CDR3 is TGTGCCATCAGTGGTGCGGACAATAATTCACCCCTCCACTTT. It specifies CAISGADNNSPLHF.

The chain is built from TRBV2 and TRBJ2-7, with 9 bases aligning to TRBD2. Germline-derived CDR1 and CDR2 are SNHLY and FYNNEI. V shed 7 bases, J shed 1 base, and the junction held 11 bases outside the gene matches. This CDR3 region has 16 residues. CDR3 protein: CASTRMRGGRSYEQYF. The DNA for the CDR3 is TGTGCCAGCACCAGAATGCGGGGGGGCCGGTCCTACGAGCAGTACTTC.

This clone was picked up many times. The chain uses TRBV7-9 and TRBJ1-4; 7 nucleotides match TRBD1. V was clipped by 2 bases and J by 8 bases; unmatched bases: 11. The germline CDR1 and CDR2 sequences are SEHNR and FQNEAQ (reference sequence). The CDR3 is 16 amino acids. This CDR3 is CASSLYRGMSEEKLFF. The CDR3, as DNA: TGTGCCAGCAGCTTATACAGGGGCATGTCAGAAGAAAAACTGTTTTTT.

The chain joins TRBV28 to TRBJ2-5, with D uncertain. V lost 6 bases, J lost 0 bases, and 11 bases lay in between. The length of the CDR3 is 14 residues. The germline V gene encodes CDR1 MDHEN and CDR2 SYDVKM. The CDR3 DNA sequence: TGTGCCAGCAGCGGCGACACGAACCAAGAGACCCAGTACTTC. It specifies CASSGDTNQETQYF.

The CDR3: CASSSLSTSGVGEQYF. The CDR3 DNA follows: TGTGCCAGCAGTTCCCTGAGTACAAGCGGGGTCGGGGAGCAGTACTTC. V gene TRBV6-5 combines with J gene TRBJ2-7, with 7 bases matching TRBD2. The CDR3 sequence is 16 residues long. V lost 4 bases to trimming and J lost 7 bases; unmatched junction nucleotides: 16. Germline CDR1 and CDR2: MNHEY and SVGAGI.

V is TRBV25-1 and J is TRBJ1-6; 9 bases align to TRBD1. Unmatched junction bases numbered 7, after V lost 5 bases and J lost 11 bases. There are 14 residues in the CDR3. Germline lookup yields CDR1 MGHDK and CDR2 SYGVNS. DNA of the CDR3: TGTGCCAGCAGTCCGGACAGGGGATCCGCACCCCTCCACTTT. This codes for CASSPDRGSAPLHF.

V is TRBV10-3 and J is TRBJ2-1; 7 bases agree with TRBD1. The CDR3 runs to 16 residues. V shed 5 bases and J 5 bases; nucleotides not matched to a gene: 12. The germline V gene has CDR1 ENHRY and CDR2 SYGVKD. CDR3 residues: CAISTLGGGFNNEQFF. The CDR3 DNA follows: TGTGCCATCAGTACACTAGGGGGCGGATTTAACAATGAGCAGTTCTTC.

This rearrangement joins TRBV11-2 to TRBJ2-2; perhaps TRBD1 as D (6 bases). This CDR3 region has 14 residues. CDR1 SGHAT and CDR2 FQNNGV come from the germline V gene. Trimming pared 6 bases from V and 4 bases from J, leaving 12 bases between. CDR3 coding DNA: TGTGCCAGCAGACCACAGGGTGGCACCGGGGAGCTGTTTTTT. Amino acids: CASRPQGGTGELFF.

This chain's CDR3 is CASSASTGAEGGYTF. As DNA, the CDR3 is TGTGCCAGCAGCGCCAGCACAGGGGCAGAGGGCGGCTACACCTTC. The V call is TRBV21-1, the J call TRBJ1-2; the table's D gene call, TRBD1, was not cross checked with the DNA. TRBV21-1 is termed a pseudogene. The CDR3 runs 15 residues.

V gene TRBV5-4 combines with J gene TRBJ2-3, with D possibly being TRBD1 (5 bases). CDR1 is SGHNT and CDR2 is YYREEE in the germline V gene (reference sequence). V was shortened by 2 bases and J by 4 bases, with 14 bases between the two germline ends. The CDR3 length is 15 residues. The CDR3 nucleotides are TGTGCCAGCAGCTTAGAGAGGCAGGGTTCAGATACGCAGTATTTT. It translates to CASSLERQGSDTQYF.

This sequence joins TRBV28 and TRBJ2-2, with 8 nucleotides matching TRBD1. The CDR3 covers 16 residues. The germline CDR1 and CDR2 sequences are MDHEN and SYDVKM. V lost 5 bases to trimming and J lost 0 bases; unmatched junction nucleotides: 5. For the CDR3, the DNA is TGTGCCAGCAGTCTCTTGACAGGGGCGAACACCGGGGAGCTGTTTTTT. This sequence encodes CASSLLTGANTGELFF.

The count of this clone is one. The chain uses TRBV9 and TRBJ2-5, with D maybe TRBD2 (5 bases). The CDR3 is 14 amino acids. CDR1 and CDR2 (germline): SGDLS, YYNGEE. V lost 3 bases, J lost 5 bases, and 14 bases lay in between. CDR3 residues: CASSGGLGRETQYF. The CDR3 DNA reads TGTGCCAGCAGCGGAGGGTTGGGTAGGGAGACCCAGTACTTC.

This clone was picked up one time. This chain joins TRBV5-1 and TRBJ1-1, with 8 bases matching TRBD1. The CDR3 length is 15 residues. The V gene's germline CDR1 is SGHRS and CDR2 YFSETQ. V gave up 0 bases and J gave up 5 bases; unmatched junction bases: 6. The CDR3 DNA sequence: TGCGCCAGCAGCTTGGACGGCAGGGGGCCGACTGAAGCTTTCTTT. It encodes CASSLDGRGPTEAFF.

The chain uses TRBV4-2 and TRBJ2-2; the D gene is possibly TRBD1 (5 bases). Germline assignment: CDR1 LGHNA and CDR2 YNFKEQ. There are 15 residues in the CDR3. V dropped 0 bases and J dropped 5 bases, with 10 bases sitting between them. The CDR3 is CASSQENRWTGELFF. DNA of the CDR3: TGTGCCAGCAGCCAAGAAAACAGGTGGACCGGGGAGCTGTTTTTT.

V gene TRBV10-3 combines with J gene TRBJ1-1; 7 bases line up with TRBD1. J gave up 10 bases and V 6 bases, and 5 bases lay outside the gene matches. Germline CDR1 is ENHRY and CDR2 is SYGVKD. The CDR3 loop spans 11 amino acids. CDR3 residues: CAISTGDSAFF. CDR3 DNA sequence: TGTGCCATCAGCACAGGGGATTCAGCTTTCTTT.

For the CDR3, the DNA is TGTGCCAGCAGCTCCCCGGGTGGCGGGGGATCCTACAATGAGCAGTTCTTC. It specifies CASSSPGGGGSYNEQFF. The V gene is TRBV5-4, the J gene TRBJ2-1; 7 bases map to TRBD2. Germline lookup yields CDR1 SGHNT and CDR2 YYREEE (reference sequence). The CDR3 runs to 17 residues. The V and J ends lost 3 bases and 1 base, in that order; junction bases with no gene match: 10.

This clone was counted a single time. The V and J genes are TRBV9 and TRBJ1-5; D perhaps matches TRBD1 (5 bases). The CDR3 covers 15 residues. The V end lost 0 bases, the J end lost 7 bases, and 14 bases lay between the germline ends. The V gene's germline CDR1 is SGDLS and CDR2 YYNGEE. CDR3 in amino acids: CASSVGAGNRQPQHF. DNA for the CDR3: TGTGCCAGCAGCGTAGGGGCAGGGAATAGGCAGCCCCAGCATTTT. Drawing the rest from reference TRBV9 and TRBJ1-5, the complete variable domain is DSGVTQTPKHLITATGQRVTLRCSPRSGDLSVYWYQQSLDQGLQFLIQYYNGEERAKGNILERFSAQQFPDLHSELNLSSLELGDSALYFCASSVGAGNRQPQHFGDGTRLSIL.

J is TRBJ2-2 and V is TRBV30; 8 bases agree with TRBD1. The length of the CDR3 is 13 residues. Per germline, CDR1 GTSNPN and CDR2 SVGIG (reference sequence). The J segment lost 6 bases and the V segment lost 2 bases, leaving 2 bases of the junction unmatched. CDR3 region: CAWSPGGPGELFF. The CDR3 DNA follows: TGTGCCTGGAGTCCAGGGGGCCCCGGGGAGCTGTTTTTT.

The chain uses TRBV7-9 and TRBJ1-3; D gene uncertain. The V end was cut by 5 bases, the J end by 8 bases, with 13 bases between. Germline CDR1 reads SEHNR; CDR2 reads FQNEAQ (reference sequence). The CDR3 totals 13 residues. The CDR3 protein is CASSMKPGDTIYF. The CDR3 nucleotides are TGTGCCAGCAGCATGAAGCCCGGGGACACCATATATTTT.

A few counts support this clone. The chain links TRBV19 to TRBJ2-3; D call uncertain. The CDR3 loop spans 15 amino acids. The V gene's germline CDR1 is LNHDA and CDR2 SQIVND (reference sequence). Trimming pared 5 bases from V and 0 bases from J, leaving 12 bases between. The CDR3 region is CASSLGPSSTDTQYF. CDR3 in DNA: TGTGCCAGTAGTCTTGGTCCCAGTAGCACAGATACGCAGTATTTT. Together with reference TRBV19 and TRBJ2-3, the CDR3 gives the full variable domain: DGGITQSPKYLFRKEGQNVTLSCEQNLNHDAMYWYRQDPGQGLRLIYYSQIVNDFQKGDIAEGYSVSREKKESFPLTVTSAQKNPTAFYLCASSLGPSSTDTQYFGPGTRLTVL.

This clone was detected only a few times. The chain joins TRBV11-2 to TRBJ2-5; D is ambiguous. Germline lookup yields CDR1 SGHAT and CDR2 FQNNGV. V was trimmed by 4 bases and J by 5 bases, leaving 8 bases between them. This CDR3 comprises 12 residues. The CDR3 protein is CASSSSLETQYF. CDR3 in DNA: TGTGCCAGCAGCTCTAGTTTGGAGACCCAGTACTTC. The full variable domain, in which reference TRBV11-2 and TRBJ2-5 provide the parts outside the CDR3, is EAGVAQSPRYKIIEKRQSVAFWCNPISGHATLYWYQQILGQGPKLLIQFQNNGVVDDSQLPKDRFSAERLKGVDSTLKIQPAKLEDSAVYLCASSSSLETQYFGPGTRLLVL.